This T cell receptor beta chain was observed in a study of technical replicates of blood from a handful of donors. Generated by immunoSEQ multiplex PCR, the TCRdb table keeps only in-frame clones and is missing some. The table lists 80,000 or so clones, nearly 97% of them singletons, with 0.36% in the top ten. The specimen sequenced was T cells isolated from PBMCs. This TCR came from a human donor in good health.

The CDR3 is CASLSGTAYGYTF. CDR3 coding DNA: TGTGCCAGCCTTTCCGGGACAGCCTATGGCTACACCTTC. J is TRBJ1-2 and V is TRBV28; 7 positions match TRBD1. Losses at the gene ends were 8 bases for V and 4 bases for J; bases not matched to a gene: 7. CDR1 and CDR2 (germline): MDHEN, SYDVKM. The CDR3 has 13 residues.